The sequence of this T cell receptor beta chain was determined in a study of STAT3 mutations in large granular lymphocyte leukemia. Whole-study context: Among longitudinally sequenced T-LGLL patients, roughly half had canonical activating STAT3 mutations detected. Over half of T-LGLL patients had one or more immunosuppressive regimens.

TCRdb's table, derived via immunoSEQ multiplex PCR, lists solely in-frame clones and lacks some. The sample yields 10,000 to 15,000 clones, about 75% seen once. Concerning this clone itself: What it binds is not known.

The germline V gene encodes CDR1 LGHNA and CDR2 YSLEER. The CDR3 sequence is 17 residues long. Trimming cost V 0 bases and J 3 bases; bases outside gene matches: 5. Overall study results and limits: At least one immunodominant TCR beta clonotype appeared in every T-cell large granular lymphocyte leukemia patient. TCR clonotype switching after therapy occurred in about 30% of the 18 patients. A small but highly pathogenic clone may have been missed.

The genes are TRBV4-3 and TRBJ2-6, with TRBD2 identical over 7 bases. What was sequenced was peripheral blood mononuclear cells. This clonotype was sampled from a man in his sixties with T-cell large granular lymphocyte leukemia. Some clones in this sample may be carry-over from other donors' samples. The CDR3: CASSQDGGGDGANVLTF. CDR3 nucleotides: TGCGCCAGCAGCCAAGATGGGGGAGGGGATGGGGCCAACGTCCTGACTTTC.